This note documents a single T cell receptor (beta chain) sequence. As yet, its antigen is unknown. The data are from a study of T cell repertoires in cytomegalovirus infection. Study-level results: HLA-C-restricted CMV clonotypes gave the most frequent clonotype in two of eight donors.

Germline V gene data show CDR1 as MNHGY and CDR2 as SAAAGT. The CDR3 is made up of 15 amino acids. Trimming took 0 bases from V and 8 from J, leaving 16 bases between them. TCRdb re-analysed the reads in MiXCR, keeping a single row per CDR3 protein. Here the sample spans 650,000 to 900,000 distinct CDR3 sequences, about 30% being singletons. V and J are TRBV6-8 and TRBJ1-2; D perhaps matches TRBD1 (5 bases). This TCR derives from a human donor in good health (CMV status not recorded). Some clones in this sample may be carry-over from other donors' samples. This sample comprised cultured CD8+ T cells from PBMCs, obtained from culture after CMV antigen stimulation. The CDR3 DNA is TGTGCCAGCAGTTACTCGGGGGAAGTCATGTGGGGCTACACCTTC. Amino acids: CASSYSGEVMWGYTF.